This passage covers 13 T cell receptor beta chains from one sample sequenced in a study of T cells in Graves' hyperthyroidism and ophthalmopathy. TCR beta CDR3 sequences were amplified from RNA transcripts. The TCR CDR3 first-round RT-PCR relied on the HTBI primer set. TCRdb processed the multiplex PCR reads anew with MiXCR; each CDR3 protein has one entry. The table records roughly 600,000 distinct CDR3 sequences, approximately 14% of them present only once. The sample comprised blood. The source of these receptors is a woman aged 45-59 years with Graves' ophthalmopathy.

There are a few counts of this clonotype. The chain uses TRBV7-9 and TRBJ2-5; D not certain. CDR3 size: 13 residues. The germline V gene encodes CDR1 SEHNR and CDR2 FQNEAQ (reference sequence). Trimming pared 2 bases from V and 2 bases from J, leaving 6 bases between. This CDR3 is CASSLFWQETQYF. CDR3 sequence (DNA): TGTGCCAGCAGCTTATTCTGGCAAGAGACCCAGTACTTC.

This clonotype was detected many times. The chain is built from TRBV7-2 and TRBJ2-7; D uncertain. Deletions cut 1 base from V and 3 bases from J, with 4 bases between. CDR3 length equals 12 residues. Germline V gene data show CDR1 as SGHTA and CDR2 as FQGNSA. The CDR3 DNA sequence: TGTGCCAGCAGCTTAGGACGCTACGAGCAGTACTTC. Translating gives CASSLGRYEQYF.

This clonotype was seen at least ten times. The CDR3 loop is CASSLQTSTEAFF. The CDR3 region has the DNA TGTGCCAGCAGTTTACAAACAAGCACTGAAGCTTTCTTT. The V call is TRBV12-3 or TRBV12-4, the J call TRBJ1-1; D gene uncertain. The length of the CDR3 is 13 residues. Trimming pared 2 bases from V and 4 bases from J, leaving 8 bases between.

This clonotype was seen many times. The rearrangement joins TRBV10-3 to TRBJ2-2; 9 positions agree with TRBD2. In germline, CDR1 is ENHRY, CDR2 SYGVKD. V gave up 7 bases and J gave up 5 bases; unmatched junction bases: 11. The CDR3 length is 16 residues. The CDR3 DNA reads as TGTGCCATCACCTCCTATAGCGGGAGCGGAACCGGGGAGCTGTTTTTT. This codes for CAITSYSGSGTGELFF.

The V gene is TRBV12-3 or TRBV12-4, the J gene TRBJ2-7, with TRBD2 matching over 9 bases. J was trimmed by 3 bases and V by 4 bases; bases with no gene match: 7. This CDR3 spans 15 amino acids. The CDR3 reads CASSSRGLASYEQYF. As DNA, the CDR3 is TGTGCCAGCAGTTCACGGGGACTAGCAAGCTACGAGCAGTACTTC.

This clonotype was counted between two and nine times. It may be a read error: a sequence one base away is much more abundant. This chain joins TRBV9 and TRBJ2-2, with no clear D. This CDR3 has 12 amino acids. V was pared by 1 base and J by 5 bases, with 3 bases between. CDR1 is SGDLS and CDR2 is YYNGEE in the germline V gene. Here the CDR3 reads CASSVWTGELFF. Written as DNA, the CDR3 is TGTGCCAGCAGCGTATGGACCGGGGAGCTGTTTTTT.

The sample holds many counts of this clonotype. This sequence joins TRBV28 and TRBJ2-1; 10 nucleotides line up with TRBD2. CDR3 length: 17 amino acids. The germline V gene has CDR1 MDHEN and CDR2 SYDVKM. Losses at the gene ends were 3 bases for V and 0 bases for J; bases not matched to a gene: 5. In DNA form, the CDR3 reads TGTGCCAGCAGTTTCCCCCGACTAGCGGGCTCCTACAATGAGCAGTTCTTC. It translates to CASSFPRLAGSYNEQFF.

Turning to this clonotype: A read error may account for a junction end that differs from germline. The rearrangement uses TRBV15 and TRBJ2-4; D perhaps matches TRBD1 (5 bases). The CDR3 totals 14 residues. Per germline, CDR1 LNHNV and CDR2 YYDKDF (reference sequence). CDR3 region: CATSRDRSQGSVNF. DNA for the CDR3: TGTGCCACCAGCAGAGATCGGTCCCAGGGTTCTGTGAACTTC. The variable domain in full, completed from reference TRBV15 and TRBJ2-4, reads DAMVIQNPRYQVTQFGKPVTLSCSQTLNHNVMYWYQQKSSQAPKLLFHYYDKDFNNEADTPDNFQSRRPNTSFCFLDIRSPGLGDTAMYLCATSRDRSQGSVNFGAGTRLSVL.

The chain joins TRBV29-1 to TRBJ1-2, with D perhaps matching TRBD1 (5 bases). Germline loops: CDR1 SQVTM, CDR2 ANQGSEA. Trimming removed 3 bases from V and 8 bases from J, with 10 bases in between. The CDR3 contains 11 residues. CDR3 DNA sequence: TGCAGCGTTGAGGGGGTGGAGGGCTACACCTTC. Translating it yields CSVEGVEGYTF.

V is TRBV5-6 and J is TRBJ2-1, with 8 bases matching TRBD2. Trimming at V came to 4 bases and at J to 5 bases, leaving 11 bases not matched to a gene. This CDR3 is 16 amino acids long. Germline CDR1 and CDR2: SGHDT and YYEEEE. The CDR3 protein is CASSPDGGGNHNEQFF. In nucleotides, the CDR3 is TGTGCCAGCAGCCCAGACGGCGGGGGGAATCACAATGAGCAGTTCTTC.

In its sample, this clonotype was seen a few times. The V gene is TRBV18, the J gene TRBJ1-3; tentatively, D is TRBD1 (5 bases). This CDR3 has 16 residues. Germline loops: CDR1 KGHSH, CDR2 LQKENI. Between the trimmed V and J ends, which lost 6 bases and 0 bases, there was a span of 15 bases. The CDR3 here is CASSLQFQGSGNTIYF. The DNA for the CDR3 is TGTGCCAGCTCTCTTCAGTTTCAGGGCTCTGGAAACACCATATATTTT.

In its sample, this clonotype was seen many times. This chain links TRBV10-2 with TRBJ1-2, with D possibly being TRBD1 (6 bases). Germline lookup yields CDR1 WSHSY and CDR2 SAAADI. This CDR3 is built from 14 residues. V lost 2 bases and J 7 bases, leaving 14 bases between the germline ends. CDR3 sequence (DNA): TGCGCCAGCAGTGAGCCCCCGGGACACCCTGGCTACACCTTC. Translating gives CASSEPPGHPGYTF.

To note about this clonotype: The junction differs from germline at one of its ends, possibly a read error. This sequence joins TRBV5-1 and TRBJ2-5; weak D call: TRBD2 (5 bases). Per the germline V gene, CDR1 is SGHRS and CDR2 is YFSETQ. The CDR3 extends over 16 amino acids. CDR3 in DNA: TGTGCCAGCAGCTTGGGAACCCTACTAGTTATGGAGACCCAGTACTTC. Translating it yields CASSLGTLLVMETQYF. Full variable domain (missing parts from reference TRBV5-1 and TRBJ2-5): KAGVTQTPRYLIKTRGQQVTLSCSPISGHRSVSWYQQTPGQGLQFLFEYFSETQRNKGNFPGRFSGRQFSNSRSEMNVSTLELGDSALYLCASSLGTLLVMETQYFGPGTRLLVL.